This T cell receptor (beta chain) derives from a study of cytomegalovirus exposure and HLA in healthy donors. Both 60 Vbeta primers and 13 Jbeta primers went into the PCR. TCRdb's copy holds only in-frame clones and misses some; the assay was immunoSEQ multiplex PCR. This table lists 30,000 to 35,000 clones. Trimming at V came to 5 bases and at J to 4 bases, leaving 10 bases not matched to a gene. The CDR3 is 17 amino acids. Germline CDR1 is SGHRS and CDR2 is YFSETQ. The TCR originated in a woman aged 40 to 50 in good health and CMV-seropositive. The sample was PBMCs. The V call is TRBV5-1, the J call TRBJ2-3, with 13 bases identical to TRBD2. The CDR3 here is CASRPGLAGLSADTQYF. The DNA for the CDR3 is TGCGCCAGCAGACCGGGACTAGCGGGACTTAGCGCAGATACGCAGTATTTT. The full variable domain, its missing parts supplied by reference TRBV5-1 and TRBJ2-3, is KAGVTQTPRYLIKTRGQQVTLSCSPISGHRSVSWYQQTPGQGLQFLFEYFSETQRNKGNFPGRFSGRQFSNSRSEMNVSTLELGDSALYLCASRPGLAGLSADTQYFGPGTRLTVL.